The 7 T cell receptor beta chains below were found in one sample sequenced in a study of T cell clones after liver transplantation. TCRdb keeps only in-frame clones here, not all; method: immunoSEQ multiplex PCR. Counted here are thousands of clones, about 32% occurring once; the ten biggest clones make up about 4.9%. TCRbeta sequences of proliferating CFSE-low MLR cells were labeled alloreactive. No antigens are known for them. The sample taken for sequencing was CD4+ T cells from cultured PBMCs. All receptors come from a human patient who received a liver transplant. Some T cells may be transferred from the graft donor.

This clone was counted only a few times. V is TRBV28 and J is TRBJ2-7, with D possibly matching TRBD1 (5 bases). This CDR3 contains 16 residues. CDR1 and CDR2 (germline): MDHEN, SYDVKM. The V end was cut by 4 bases, the J end by 1 base, with 17 bases between. CDR3 loop: CASSSQETAHSYEQYF. The CDR3 DNA follows: TGTGCCAGCAGTTCCCAAGAGACAGCCCATTCCTACGAGCAGTACTTC.

Concerning this clone: Being one base from a much bigger clone, this may be a read error. Other DNA sequences in this specimen translate into the identical CDR3. The gene calls are TRBV7-2 and TRBJ1-5, with a possible D match to TRBD1 (6 bases). Germline CDR1 SGHTA, CDR2 FQGNSA. The germline V and J ends were trimmed by 6 bases and 7 bases, with 13 bases remaining between them. The CDR3 extends over 13 amino acids. The CDR3: CASSLGGGQPQHF. The CDR3 region has the DNA TGTGCCAGCAGTTTGGGGGGCGGGCAGCCCCAGCATTTT.

CDR3 in amino acids: CASSEAIVGNSPLHF. In nucleotides, the CDR3 is TGTGCCAGCAGTGAGGCAATCGTTGGTAATTCACCCCTCCACTTT. The chain carries TRBV6-1 and TRBJ1-6, with D hard to call. Trimming pared 3 bases from V and 6 bases from J, leaving 12 bases between. Looked up from germline, CDR1 is MNHNS and CDR2 is SASEGT. This CDR3 has 15 amino acids.

This clone came up a few times. Sequence at one end of the junction differs from germline and may be a read error. J is TRBJ2-7 and V is TRBV7-2; tentative D call: TRBD2 (7 bases). CDR3 length: 14 residues. The V gene's germline CDR1 is SGHTA and CDR2 FQGNSA. The CDR3, as DNA: TGCGCCAGCAGCCTTGGTTGGGGGGGCCCCGAGCAGTACTTC. Residues: CASSLGWGGPEQYF.

The chain employs TRBV2 and TRBJ1-2, with unresolved D. Trimming cost V 6 bases and J 4 bases, with 18 bases left between them. The CDR3 is made up of 15 amino acids. From germline, CDR1 is SNHLY and CDR2 FYNNEI. The DNA for the CDR3 is TGTGCCAGCAGAAATGACGCCGAACTCACCTATGGCTACACCTTC. Its protein product is CASRNDAELTYGYTF.

A remark on this clone: Given a far larger clone just one base away, this is likely a sequencing read error. The chain is built from TRBV2 and TRBJ1-4; possibly TRBD1 for D (6 bases). CDR3 length: 15 residues. Germline CDR1 is SNHLY and CDR2 is FYNNEI. V was pared by 4 bases and J by 2 bases, with 11 bases between. The CDR3 DNA reads TGTGCCAGCAGTGTACACGGGGGCACTAATGAAAAACTGTTTTTT. Protein product: CASSVHGGTNEKLFF.

The chain joins TRBV28 to TRBJ1-1, with 9 bases aligning to TRBD1. The CDR3 extends over 15 amino acids. Looked up from germline, CDR1 is MDHEN and CDR2 is SYDVKM. V was clipped by 6 bases and J by 4 bases; unmatched bases: 9. In nucleotides, the CDR3 is TGTGCCAGCAGCGATCAGGACAGGGGAAGCACTGAAGCTTTCTTT. It is translated as CASSDQDRGSTEAFF. The full variable domain, its missing parts supplied by reference TRBV28 and TRBJ1-1, is DVKVTQSSRYLVKRTGEKVFLECVQDMDHENMFWYRQDPGLGLRLIYFSYDVKMKEKGDIPEGYSVSREKKERFSLILESASTNQTSMYLCASSDQDRGSTEAFFGQGTRLTVV.